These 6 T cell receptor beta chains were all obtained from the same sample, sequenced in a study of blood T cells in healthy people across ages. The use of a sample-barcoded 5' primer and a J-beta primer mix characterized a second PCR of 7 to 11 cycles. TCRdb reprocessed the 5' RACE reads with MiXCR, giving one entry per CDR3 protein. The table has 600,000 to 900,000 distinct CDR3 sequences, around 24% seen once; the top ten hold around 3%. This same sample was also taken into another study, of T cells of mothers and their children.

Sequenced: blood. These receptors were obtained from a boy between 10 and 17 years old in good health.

The CDR3 is CSAHGQGDSYEQYF. CDR3 bases: TGCAGTGCACACGGACAGGGGGATTCCTACGAGCAGTACTTC. The chain has TRBV20-1 and TRBJ2-7, with 10 bases that match TRBD1. The ends lost 6 bases at V and 1 base at J; junction bases unmatched: 6. This CDR3 is 14 amino acids long. In germline, CDR1 is DFQATT, CDR2 SNEGSKA (reference sequence).

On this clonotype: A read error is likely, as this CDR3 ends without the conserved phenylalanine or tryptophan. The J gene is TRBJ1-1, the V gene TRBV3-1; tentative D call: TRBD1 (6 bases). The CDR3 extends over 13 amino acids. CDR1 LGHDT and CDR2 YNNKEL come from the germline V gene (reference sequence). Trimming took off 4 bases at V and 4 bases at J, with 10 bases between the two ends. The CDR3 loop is CASSRNRATEAFS. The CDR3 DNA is TGTGCCAGCAGCCGCAACAGGGCCACTGAAGCTTTCTCT.

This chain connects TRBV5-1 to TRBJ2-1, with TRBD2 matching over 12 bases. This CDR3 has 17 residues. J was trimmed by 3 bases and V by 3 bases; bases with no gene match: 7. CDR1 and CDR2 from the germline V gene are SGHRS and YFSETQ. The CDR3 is CASSSSSGGGGYNEQFF. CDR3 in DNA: TGCGCCAGCAGCTCTTCTAGCGGGGGGGGTGGCTACAATGAGCAGTTCTTC.

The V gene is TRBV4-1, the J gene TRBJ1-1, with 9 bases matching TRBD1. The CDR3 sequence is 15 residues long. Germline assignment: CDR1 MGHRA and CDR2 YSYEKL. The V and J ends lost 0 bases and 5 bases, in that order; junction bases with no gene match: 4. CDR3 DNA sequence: TGCGCCAGCAGCCAAGAAGGGACAGGGAGTACTGAAGCTTTCTTT. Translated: CASSQEGTGSTEAFF.

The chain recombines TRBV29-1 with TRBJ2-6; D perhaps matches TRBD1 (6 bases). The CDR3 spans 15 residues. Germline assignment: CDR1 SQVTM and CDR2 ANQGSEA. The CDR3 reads CSALRGRSGANVLTF. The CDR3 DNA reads TGCAGTGCACTCAGGGGAAGATCTGGGGCCAACGTCCTGACTTTC.

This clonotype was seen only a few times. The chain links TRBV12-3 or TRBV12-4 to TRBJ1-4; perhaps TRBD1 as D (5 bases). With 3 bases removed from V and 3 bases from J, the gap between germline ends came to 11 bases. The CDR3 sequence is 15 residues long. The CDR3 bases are TGTGCCAGCAGTTTTTTTCCAGGGCCTAATGAAAAACTGTTTTTT. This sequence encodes CASSFFPGPNEKLFF.